These 21 T cell receptor beta chains came from one sample sequenced in a study of CD8+ T cells in alopecia areata. The treatment: oral pan-JAK inhibitor, 5-10 mg twice daily. RNA extraction and reverse transcription yielded cDNA as sequencing template. Here immunoSEQ multiplex PCR was the method, and the copy in TCRdb shows in-frame clones only, minus some. Here the sample spans 150,000 or so clones, around 86% being singletons. The sample was CD8+ T cells sorted from blood, taken at week 4, from a patient treated with tofacitinib. All receptors derive from a human donor with alopecia areata.

The chain is built from TRBV18 and TRBJ2-7; TRBD1 matches at 7 bases. V lost 2 bases, J lost 2 bases, and 12 bases stayed unmatched. The CDR3 spans 17 residues. Germline CDR1 is KGHSH and CDR2 is LQKENI. The CDR3 DNA reads as TGTGCCAGCTCACCAGGGTCGCAGGGGGAATACCCCTACGAGCAGTACTTC. This translates into CASSPGSQGEYPYEQYF.

The V gene is TRBV7-9, the J gene TRBJ2-3; 9 nucleotides match TRBD2. With 5 bases clipped from V and 6 bases from J, the junction kept 0 bases outside the gene matches. Germline V gene sequence: CDR1 SEHNR, CDR2 FQNEAQ (reference sequence). This CDR3 contains 12 residues. In nucleotides, the CDR3 is TGTGCCAGCAGCGGACTAGCGGATACGCAGTATTTT. It yields the protein CASSGLADTQYF.

This rearrangement joins TRBV19 to TRBJ2-7; a weak D match, TRBD1 (5 bases). This CDR3 has 12 residues. With 3 bases removed from V and 7 bases from J, the gap between germline ends came to 10 bases. From germline, CDR1 is LNHDA and CDR2 SQIVND (reference sequence). CDR3 in amino acids: CASSIGAAEQYF. CDR3 DNA sequence: TGTGCCAGTAGTATTGGGGCAGCAGAGCAGTACTTC. Using reference TRBV19 and TRBJ2-7 for the parts outside the CDR3, the full variable domain is DGGITQSPKYLFRKEGQNVTLSCEQNLNHDAMYWYRQDPGQGLRLIYYSQIVNDFQKGDIAEGYSVSREKKESFPLTVTSAQKNPTAFYLCASSIGAAEQYFGPGTRLTVT.

The chain combines TRBV7-9 with TRBJ1-1; no clear D. V gave up 4 bases and J gave up 7 bases, with 13 bases separating them. Germline CDR1 SEHNR, CDR2 FQNEAQ (reference sequence). The CDR3 spans 13 residues. Written as DNA, the CDR3 is TGTGCCAGCAGCTACTCGGAGTCGGATGAAGCTTTCTTT. It yields the protein CASSYSESDEAFF.

The chain links TRBV27 to TRBJ1-5; D gene ambiguous. This CDR3 comprises 14 residues. Per the germline V gene, CDR1 is MNHEY and CDR2 is SMNVEV (reference sequence). The V and J ends lost 2 bases and 11 bases respectively, with 16 bases between them. In nucleotides, the CDR3 is TGTGCCAGCAGTTTAAAGGCCTGGGCCCCTGCCCAGCATTTT. It translates to CASSLKAWAPAQHF.

The chain combines TRBV2 with TRBJ1-5, with D maybe TRBD1 (5 bases). CDR3 length: 13 amino acids. Trimming removed 3 bases from V and 6 bases from J, with 9 bases in between. Germline V lookup: CDR1 SNHLY, CDR2 FYNNEI. This CDR3 reads CASSDGGIQPQHF. CDR3 nucleotides: TGTGCCAGCAGTGACGGGGGAATTCAGCCCCAGCATTTT.

The rearrangement joins TRBV7-2 to TRBJ1-1; 7 bases line up with TRBD1. CDR3 length equals 15 residues. J was trimmed by 1 base and V by 4 bases; bases with no gene match: 6. Germline CDR1 SGHTA, CDR2 FQGNSA. CDR3 in DNA: TGTGCCAGCAGCTACTTCGGGACAGCGAACACTGAAGCTTTCTTT. Encoded protein: CASSYFGTANTEAFF.

This sequence joins TRBV19 and TRBJ1-2; D call uncertain. This CDR3 contains 16 residues. Trimming removed 7 bases from V and 1 base from J, with 19 bases in between. CDR1 is LNHDA and CDR2 is SQIVND in the germline V gene (reference sequence). The CDR3 loop is CASTEPGNGVNYGYTF. In DNA form, the CDR3 reads TGTGCCAGTACTGAACCGGGAAACGGAGTTAACTATGGCTACACCTTC. Drawing the rest from reference TRBV19 and TRBJ1-2, the complete variable domain is DGGITQSPKYLFRKEGQNVTLSCEQNLNHDAMYWYRQDPGQGLRLIYYSQIVNDFQKGDIAEGYSVSREKKESFPLTVTSAQKNPTAFYLCASTEPGNGVNYGYTFGSGTRLTVV.

The chain uses TRBV4-1 and TRBJ2-7; D perhaps matches TRBD1 (5 bases). The CDR3 is made up of 15 amino acids. Germline CDR1 and CDR2: MGHRA and YSYEKL. The V end lost 0 bases, the J end lost 3 bases, and 12 bases lay between the germline ends. The DNA for the CDR3 is TGCGCCAGCAGCCAAGACCCGACAGTTCGCTACGAGCAGTACTTC. This gives the protein CASSQDPTVRYEQYF.

This chain joins TRBV2 and TRBJ2-2, with TRBD2 as a possible D gene (6 bases). V was shortened by 5 bases and J by 7 bases, with 23 bases between the two germline ends. Germline CDR1 SNHLY, CDR2 FYNNEI. The CDR3 has 17 amino acids. In nucleotides, the CDR3 is TGTGCCAGCAGTATCAAGGACTACCGGCTTGTGGGCGGGGAGCTGTTTTTT. Protein: CASSIKDYRLVGGELFF.

This chain connects TRBV27 to TRBJ2-7, with a possible D match to TRBD2 (6 bases). Trimming removed 0 bases at V and 0 bases at J, with 9 bases between. This CDR3 is built from 15 residues. The germline V gene encodes CDR1 MNHEY and CDR2 SMNVEV (reference sequence). Written as DNA, the CDR3 is TGTGCCAGCAGTTTATCGGGAGGACGCTCCTACGAGCAGTACTTC. It translates to CASSLSGGRSYEQYF.

The V and J genes are TRBV5-4 and TRBJ2-3; 8 nucleotides line up with TRBD2. The CDR3 covers 16 residues. In germline, CDR1 is SGHNT, CDR2 YYREEE (reference sequence). J lost 1 base, V lost 1 base, and 5 bases had no gene match. The CDR3 region has the DNA TGTGCCAGCAGCTTGCACGGGGGGGTGGGCACAGATACGCAGTATTTT. It codes for CASSLHGGVGTDTQYF.

This rearrangement joins TRBV30 to TRBJ2-1; 11 bases align to TRBD2. Trimming at V came to 0 bases and at J to 8 bases, leaving 3 bases not matched to a gene. There are 14 residues in the CDR3. Germline lookup yields CDR1 GTSNPN and CDR2 SVGIG (reference sequence). This CDR3 is CAWSVTSGGDEQFF. CDR3 DNA: TGTGCCTGGAGTGTAACTAGCGGGGGTGATGAGCAGTTCTTC.

The rearrangement uses TRBV5-1 and TRBJ2-2, with TRBD2 identical over 9 bases. Germline CDR1 is SGHRS and CDR2 is YFSETQ. The junction had 6 bases not matched to a gene; V was cut back by 3 bases and J by 6 bases. The CDR3 has 15 residues. The CDR3 nucleotides are TGCGCCAGCAGCTCCGGGACTAGCTTTCCCGGGGAGCTGTTTTTT. This translates into CASSSGTSFPGELFF. Together with reference TRBV5-1 and TRBJ2-2, the CDR3 gives the full variable domain: KAGVTQTPRYLIKTRGQQVTLSCSPISGHRSVSWYQQTPGQGLQFLFEYFSETQRNKGNFPGRFSGRQFSNSRSEMNVSTLELGDSALYLCASSSGTSFPGELFFGEGSRLTVL.

This clone was detected once. The V and J genes are TRBV29-1 and TRBJ2-7; 13 positions match TRBD2. The CDR3 is made up of 17 amino acids. From germline, CDR1 is SQVTM and CDR2 ANQGSEA. The V and J ends lost 6 bases and 2 bases, in that order; junction bases with no gene match: 13. The CDR3 here is CSVPGTSGDRGPYEQYF. The CDR3 DNA sequence: TGCAGCGTCCCCGGGACTAGCGGGGATCGAGGGCCCTACGAGCAGTACTTC.

This chain uses TRBV29-1 with TRBJ1-1; weak D call: TRBD1 (5 bases). Germline V gene lookup returns CDR1 SQVTM and CDR2 ANQGSEA. Trimming pared 3 bases from V and 7 bases from J, leaving 12 bases between. This CDR3 region has 12 residues. The DNA for the CDR3 is TGCAGCGTTGAGGGGGAGGACATTGAAGCTTTCTTT. This sequence encodes CSVEGEDIEAFF.

The chain couples TRBV29-1 to TRBJ2-5, with D perhaps matching TRBD1 (5 bases). The CDR3 sequence is 14 residues long. V dropped 3 bases and J dropped 2 bases, with 13 bases sitting between them. The germline V gene has CDR1 SQVTM and CDR2 ANQGSEA. CDR3 amino acids: CSVDLGVYQETQYF. Here the CDR3 DNA reads TGCAGCGTTGATCTAGGGGTTTATCAAGAGACCCAGTACTTC.

J is TRBJ2-7 and V is TRBV15, with D unresolved. Germline values: CDR1 LNHNV, CDR2 YYDKDF (reference sequence). The CDR3 extends over 14 amino acids. V was cut by 6 bases and J by 2 bases, with 14 bases left in between. Written as DNA, the CDR3 is TGTGCCACCAGTCATCAGGTTTCGACCTACGAGCAGTACTTC. Translation: CATSHQVSTYEQYF.

The V and J genes are TRBV15 and TRBJ2-5; 7 bases are shared with TRBD1. V lost 3 bases to trimming and J lost 3 bases; unmatched junction nucleotides: 10. The germline CDR1 and CDR2 sequences are LNHNV and YYDKDF (reference sequence). The CDR3 totals 16 residues. CDR3 sequence: CATSSARQGPEETQYF. In nucleotides, the CDR3 is TGTGCCACCAGCAGCGCCAGACAGGGCCCCGAAGAGACCCAGTACTTC. The variable domain in full, with the rest retrieved from reference TRBV15 and TRBJ2-5, is DAMVIQNPRYQVTQFGKPVTLSCSQTLNHNVMYWYQQKSSQAPKLLFHYYDKDFNNEADTPDNFQSRRPNTSFCFLDIRSPGLGDTAMYLCATSSARQGPEETQYFGPGTRLLVL.

This clone is a singleton in its sample. V gene TRBV11-2 combines with J gene TRBJ2-7, with 9 nucleotides matching TRBD2. The CDR3 runs 12 residues. The V gene end was trimmed by 4 bases and the J gene end by 9 bases; junction bases not matched to a gene: 4. The germline CDR1 and CDR2 sequences are SGHAT and FQNNGV. The CDR3 spells CASSYPSGAQYF. CDR3 DNA sequence: TGTGCCAGCAGCTACCCTAGCGGGGCGCAGTACTTC.

The chain combines TRBV9 with TRBJ2-7; 10 bases are shared with TRBD1. CDR1 and CDR2 (germline): SGDLS, YYNGEE. This CDR3 has 17 amino acids. Losses at the gene ends were 0 bases for V and 2 bases for J; bases not matched to a gene: 8. The CDR3: CASSVGQGAIGTYEQYF. Written as DNA, the CDR3 is TGTGCCAGCAGCGTAGGACAGGGGGCAATAGGAACCTACGAGCAGTACTTC.